This T cell receptor (beta chain) originates from a study of blood T cells in healthy people across ages. Study-level results: Per million T cells, TCR beta diversity dropped about linearly as age rose. Using unsorted PBMCs precluded a conclusive naive versus antigen-experienced comparison. The unknown donor CMV status may have confounded expanded clonotype changes.

The CDR3 loop spans 19 amino acids. Germline CDR1 LGHNA, CDR2 YSLEER. It was with a sample-barcoded 5' primer and a J-beta primer mix that a second PCR of roughly 7 to 11 cycles was run. All samples gave at least 2.5 million CDR3-containing paired-end reads. TCRdb re-analysed the 5' RACE reads in MiXCR, keeping a single row per CDR3 protein. The sample lists roughly 830,000 distinct CDR3 sequences, under 80% occurring once. The table lists this clonotype with a count of one. Its antigen is not identified. At one end, the junction sequence differs from germline, possibly due to a read error. The sequencing input was blood. The TCR sequence derives from a young man in good health. V is TRBV4-3 and J is TRBJ2-1, with 11 bases matching TRBD2. The CDR3 DNA follows: TGCCCCAGCAGCCAAGTAGAGGGGCCGGGACTAGCGGCCTACAATGAGCAGTTCTTC. Encoded protein: CPSSQVEGPGLAAYNEQFF.